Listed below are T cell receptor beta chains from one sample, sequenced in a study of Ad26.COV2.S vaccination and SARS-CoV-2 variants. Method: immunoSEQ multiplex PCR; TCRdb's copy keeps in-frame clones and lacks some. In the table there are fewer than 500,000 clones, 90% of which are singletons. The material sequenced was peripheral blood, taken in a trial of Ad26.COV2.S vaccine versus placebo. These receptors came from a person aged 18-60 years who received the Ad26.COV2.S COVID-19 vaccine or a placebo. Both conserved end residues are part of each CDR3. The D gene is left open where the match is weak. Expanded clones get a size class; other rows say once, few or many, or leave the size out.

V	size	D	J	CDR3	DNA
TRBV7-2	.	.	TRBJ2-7	CASSQARRSYEQYF	TGTGCCAGCAGCCAAGCCCGGCGATCCTACGAGCAGTACTTC
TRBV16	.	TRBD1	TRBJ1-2	CASSYPGQGRLSGYTF	TGTGCCAGCAGCTATCCGGGACAGGGGCGCCTATCTGGCTACACCTTC
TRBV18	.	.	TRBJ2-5	CASSPQSGQETQYF	TGTGCCAGCTCACCACAATCGGGGCAAGAGACCCAGTACTTC
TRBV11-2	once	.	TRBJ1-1	CASSLVGLGTEAFF	TGTGCCAGCAGCTTAGTAGGATTGGGGACTGAAGCTTTCTTT
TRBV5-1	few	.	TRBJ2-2	CASSLGASTGELFF	TGCGCCAGCAGCTTGGGGGCCTCGACCGGGGAGCTGTTTTTT
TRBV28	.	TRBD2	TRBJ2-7	CASSPRGSGRASYEQYF	TGTGCCAGCAGTCCCCGGGGGAGCGGGAGGGCTTCCTACGAGCAGTACTTC
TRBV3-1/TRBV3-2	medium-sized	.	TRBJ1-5	CASSQEHGQGGQPQHF	TGTGCCAGCAGCCAAGAGCACGGGCAGGGCGGCCAGCCCCAGCATTTT
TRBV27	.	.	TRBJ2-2	CASSLVGYTGELFF	TGTGCCAGCAGTTTAGTAGGATACACCGGGGAGCTGTTTTTT
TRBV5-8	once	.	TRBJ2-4	CASSLRPQWAKNIQYF	TGTGCCAGCAGCTTAAGGCCCCAGTGGGCCAAAAACATTCAGTACTTC
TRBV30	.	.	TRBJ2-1	CAWSVYGAGEQFF	TGTGCCTGGAGTGTATATGGGGCTGGTGAGCAGTTCTTC
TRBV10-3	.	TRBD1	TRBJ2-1	CAISTDRGLYNEQFF	TGTGCCATCAGTACCGACAGGGGGCTCTACAATGAGCAGTTCTTC
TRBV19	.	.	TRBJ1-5	CASSIAGGNQPQHF	TGTGCCAGTAGTATCGCAGGGGGCAATCAGCCCCAGCATTTT
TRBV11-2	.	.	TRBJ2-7	CASSLDRASSDEYEQYF	TGTGCCAGCAGCTTAGATCGAGCGTCTAGCGATGAATACGAGCAGTACTTC
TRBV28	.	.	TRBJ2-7	CAIMDSSYEQYF	TGTGCCATTATGGACTCATCCTACGAGCAGTACTTC
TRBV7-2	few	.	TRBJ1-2	CASSLDRGAYGYTF	TGTGCCAGCAGCTTAGATCGGGGGGCCTATGGCTACACCTTC
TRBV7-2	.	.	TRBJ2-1	CASSLSEYNEQFF	TGTGCCAGCAGCCTATCTGAATACAATGAGCAGTTCTTC
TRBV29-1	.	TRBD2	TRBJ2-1	CSVSGRVHNEQFF	TGCAGCGTCAGCGGGAGGGTACACAATGAGCAGTTCTTC
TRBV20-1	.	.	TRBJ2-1	CSASRGNEQFF	TGCAGTGCTAGTAGGGGAAATGAGCAGTTCTTC
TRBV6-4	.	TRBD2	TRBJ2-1	CASSLLAGGPSDEQFF	TGTGCCAGCAGCTTACTAGCGGGAGGGCCTAGCGATGAGCAGTTCTTC
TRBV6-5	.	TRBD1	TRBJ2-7	CASSLRTGLIEQYF	TGTGCCAGCAGTTTACGGACAGGGTTGATCGAGCAGTACTTC
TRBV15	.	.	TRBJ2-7	CATSRGTGPTYEQYF	TGTGCCACCAGCAGAGGCACGGGTCCCACCTACGAGCAGTACTTC
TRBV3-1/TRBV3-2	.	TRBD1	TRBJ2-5	CASSPTGGQGQETQYF	TGTGCCAGCAGCCCCACCGGGGGACAGGGTCAAGAGACCCAGTACTTC
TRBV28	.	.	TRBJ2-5	CASSLQDATQYF	TGTGCCAGCAGTTTACAAGATGCAACCCAGTACTTC
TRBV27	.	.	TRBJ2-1	CASSLSVGGSYNEQFF	TGTGCCAGCAGTTTATCTGTAGGGGGCTCCTACAATGAGCAGTTCTTC